A selection of T cell receptor beta chains follows, all from one sample in a study of cytomegalovirus exposure and HLA in healthy donors. TCRdb's copy holds only in-frame clones and misses some; the assay was immunoSEQ multiplex PCR. In the table there are about 70,000 clones, 78% of which are singletons. The sequenced material came from PBMCs. The receptor set was obtained from a girl aged 10-17 years in good health and CMV-seropositive. Each CDR3 is given without its conserved first and last residue. Clone size is shown for a subset of rows, as once, few, many or a class of expanded clone.

j_call | clone_size | v_call | cdr3_aa
TRBJ1-6 | . | TRBV5-1 | ASSLDGTRSSPLH
TRBJ2-2 | . | TRBV10-3 | AISERGRGHNTGELF
TRBJ2-7 | . | TRBV11-1 | ASSLVTPSEQY
TRBJ2-2 | . | TRBV13 | ASSLSGELF
TRBJ2-7 | . | TRBV7-2 | ASSLKTAYEQY
TRBJ2-3 | . | TRBV29-1 | SVEGTAFTDTQY
TRBJ1-1 | . | TRBV29-1 | SVDDILGEAF
TRBJ1-6 | . | TRBV5-1 | ASSPGDTNNSPLH
TRBJ2-7 | . | TRBV2 | ASNLDYASYEQY
TRBJ2-7 | many | TRBV6-1 | ASSEILYEQY
TRBJ2-1 | . | TRBV11-3 | ASSPGTSGGAFYNEQF
TRBJ2-5 | . | TRBV7-6 | ASGPWGVQETQY
TRBJ1-5 | . | TRBV11-2 | ASSLDRVNQPQH
TRBJ2-1 | . | TRBV2 | ASSETGGPGNEQF
TRBJ1-5 | few | TRBV6-1 | ASSELLADQPQH
TRBJ1-5 | once | TRBV27 | ASSLGTGIGPQH
TRBJ1-2 | . | TRBV30 | AWMDKGAVARLGNYGYT
TRBJ2-7 | . | TRBV5-1 | ASSLGAGPSEQY
TRBJ1-3 | . | TRBV20-1 | SAREGNTIY
TRBJ1-4 | . | TRBV10-1 | ASSESGGNEKLF
TRBJ2-5 | . | TRBV10-3 | AISESGEETQY
TRBJ2-6 | . | TRBV30 | ASSGANVLT
TRBJ2-1 | . | TRBV5-6 | ASSPPGTTGSYNEQF